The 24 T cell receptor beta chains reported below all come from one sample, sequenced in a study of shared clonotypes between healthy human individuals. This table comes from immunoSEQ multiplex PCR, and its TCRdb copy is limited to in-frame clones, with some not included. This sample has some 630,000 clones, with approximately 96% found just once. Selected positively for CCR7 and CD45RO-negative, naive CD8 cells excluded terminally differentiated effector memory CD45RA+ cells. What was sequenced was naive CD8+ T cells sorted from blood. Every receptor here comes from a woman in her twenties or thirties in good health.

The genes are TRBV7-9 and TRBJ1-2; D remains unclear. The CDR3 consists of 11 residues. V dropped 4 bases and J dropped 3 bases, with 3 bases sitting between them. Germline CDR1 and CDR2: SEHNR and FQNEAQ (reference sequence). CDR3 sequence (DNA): TGTGCCAGCAGCTCGTACTATGGCTACACCTTC. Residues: CASSSYYGYTF.

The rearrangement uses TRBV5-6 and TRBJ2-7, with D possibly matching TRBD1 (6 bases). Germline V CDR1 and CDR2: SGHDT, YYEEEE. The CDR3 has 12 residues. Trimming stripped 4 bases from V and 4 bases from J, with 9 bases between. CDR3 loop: CASSPGQYEQYF. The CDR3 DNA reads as TGTGCCAGCAGCCCTGGACAGTACGAGCAGTACTTC.

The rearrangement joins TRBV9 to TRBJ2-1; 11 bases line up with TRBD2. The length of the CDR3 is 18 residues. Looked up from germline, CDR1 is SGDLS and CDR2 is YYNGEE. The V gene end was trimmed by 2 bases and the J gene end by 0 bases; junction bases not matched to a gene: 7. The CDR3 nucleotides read TGTGCCAGCAGCGTGACTAGCGGGAACACCTACTCCTACAATGAGCAGTTCTTC. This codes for CASSVTSGNTYSYNEQFF.

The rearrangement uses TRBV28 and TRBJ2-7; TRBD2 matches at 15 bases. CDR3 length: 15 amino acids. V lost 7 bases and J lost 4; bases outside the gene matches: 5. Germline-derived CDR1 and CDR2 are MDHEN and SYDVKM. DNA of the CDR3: TGTGCCAGCAATGGACTAGCGGGAGGGCCGTACGAGCAGTACTTC. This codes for CASNGLAGGPYEQYF.

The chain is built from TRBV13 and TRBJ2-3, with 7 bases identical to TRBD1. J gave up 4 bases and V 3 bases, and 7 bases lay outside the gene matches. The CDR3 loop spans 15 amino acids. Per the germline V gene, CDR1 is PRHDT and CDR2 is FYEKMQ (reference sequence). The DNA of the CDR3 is TGTGCCAGCAGCTTTGACAGGGTTTTGGCAGATACGCAGTATTTT. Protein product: CASSFDRVLADTQYF.

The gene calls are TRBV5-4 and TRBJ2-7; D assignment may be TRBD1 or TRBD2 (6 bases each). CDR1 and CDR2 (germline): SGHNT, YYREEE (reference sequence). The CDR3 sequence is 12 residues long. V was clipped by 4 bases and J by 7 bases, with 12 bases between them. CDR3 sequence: CASSNQGREQYF. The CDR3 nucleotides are TGTGCCAGCAGCAATCAGGGGAGGGAGCAGTACTTC.

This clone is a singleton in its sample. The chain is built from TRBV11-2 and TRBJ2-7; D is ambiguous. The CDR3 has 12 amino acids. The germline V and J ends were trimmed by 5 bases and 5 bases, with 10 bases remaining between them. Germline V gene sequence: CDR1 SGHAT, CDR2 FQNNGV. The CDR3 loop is CASSIRRDEQYF. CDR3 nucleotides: TGTGCCAGCAGCATTAGGCGTGACGAGCAGTACTTC.

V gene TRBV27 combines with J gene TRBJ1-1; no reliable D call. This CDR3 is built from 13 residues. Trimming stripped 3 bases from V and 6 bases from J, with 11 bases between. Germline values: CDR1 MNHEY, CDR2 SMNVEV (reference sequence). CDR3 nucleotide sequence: TGTGCCAGCAGTTTTGTTTCGGGAGCTGAAGCTTTCTTT. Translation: CASSFVSGAEAFF.

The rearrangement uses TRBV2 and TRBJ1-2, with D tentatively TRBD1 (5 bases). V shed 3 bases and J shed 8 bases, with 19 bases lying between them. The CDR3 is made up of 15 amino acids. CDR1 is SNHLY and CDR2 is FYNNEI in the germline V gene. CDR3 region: CASSEGAAGPQGYTF. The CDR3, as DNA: TGTGCCAGCAGTGAGGGAGCGGCAGGGCCTCAGGGCTACACCTTC.

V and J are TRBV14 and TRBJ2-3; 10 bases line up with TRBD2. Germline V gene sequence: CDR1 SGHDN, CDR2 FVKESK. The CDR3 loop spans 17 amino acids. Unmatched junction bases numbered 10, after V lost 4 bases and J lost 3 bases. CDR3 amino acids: CASSLKGISGRTDTQYF. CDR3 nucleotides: TGTGCCAGCAGCCTCAAAGGGATTAGCGGGAGGACAGATACGCAGTATTTT.

CDR3 nucleotides: TGTGCCAGTAGTATCGGGACAGGGGGGATTTCCTACGAGCAGTACTTC. Translation: CASSIGTGGISYEQYF. V usage is TRBV19 and J usage is TRBJ2-7; TRBD1 matches 11 bases. Per germline, CDR1 LNHDA and CDR2 SQIVND (reference sequence). This CDR3 contains 16 residues. V lost 3 bases to trimming and J lost 1 base; unmatched junction nucleotides: 5.

This CDR3 reads CASSETDTQYF. As DNA, the CDR3 is TGCGCCAGCAGCGAAACAGATACGCAGTATTTT. The chain couples TRBV4-1 to TRBJ2-3; no firm D call. The CDR3 is 11 residues long. V lost 5 bases and J lost 3, with 3 bases in between. Germline V gives CDR1 MGHRA, CDR2 YSYEKL.

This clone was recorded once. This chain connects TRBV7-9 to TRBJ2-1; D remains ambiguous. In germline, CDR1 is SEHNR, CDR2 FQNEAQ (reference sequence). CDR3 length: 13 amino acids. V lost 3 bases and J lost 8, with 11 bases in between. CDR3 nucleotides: TGTGCCAGCAGCTTTATTAGTTTCGATGAGCAGTTCTTC. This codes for CASSFISFDEQFF.

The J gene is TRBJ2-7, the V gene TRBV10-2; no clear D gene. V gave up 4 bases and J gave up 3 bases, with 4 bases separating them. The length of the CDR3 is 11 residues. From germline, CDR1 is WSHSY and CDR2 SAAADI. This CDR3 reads CASSVGYEQYF. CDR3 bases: TGCGCCAGCAGTGTCGGCTACGAGCAGTACTTC.

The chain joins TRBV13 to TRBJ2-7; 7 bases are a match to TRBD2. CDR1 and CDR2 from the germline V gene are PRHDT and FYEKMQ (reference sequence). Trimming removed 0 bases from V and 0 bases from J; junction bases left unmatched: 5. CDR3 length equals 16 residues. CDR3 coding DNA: TGTGCCAGCAGCTTAGGCCGGGGGGTGTCCTCCTACGAGCAGTACTTC. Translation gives CASSLGRGVSSYEQYF.

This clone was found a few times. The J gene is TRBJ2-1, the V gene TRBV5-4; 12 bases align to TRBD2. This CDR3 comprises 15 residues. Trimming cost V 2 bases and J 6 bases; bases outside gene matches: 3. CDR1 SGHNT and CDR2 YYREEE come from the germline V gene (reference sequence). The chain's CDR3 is CASSLLAGGLNEQFF. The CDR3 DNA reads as TGTGCCAGCAGCTTACTAGCGGGAGGACTCAATGAGCAGTTCTTC.

The CDR3 DNA reads as TGTGCCAGCAGCTCCCGGGGGACGGGGTCGTTGCAGTACTTC. Encoded protein: CASSSRGTGSLQYF. V gene TRBV11-3 combines with J gene TRBJ2-7; a possible D gene is TRBD2 (6 bases). Trimming pared 4 bases from V and 9 bases from J, leaving 19 bases between. Germline CDR1 reads SGHNT; CDR2 reads YENEEA. The CDR3 has 14 amino acids.

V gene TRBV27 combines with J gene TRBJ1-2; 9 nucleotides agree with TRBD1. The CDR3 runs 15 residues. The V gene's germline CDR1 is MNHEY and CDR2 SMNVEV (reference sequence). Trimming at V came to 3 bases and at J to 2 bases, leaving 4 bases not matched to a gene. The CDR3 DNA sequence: TGTGCCAGCAGTTTTAGGACAGGGGAAAACTATGGCTACACCTTC. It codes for CASSFRTGENYGYTF.

The CDR3 spells CASSFSTRPHIQYF. The CDR3 nucleotides read TGTGCCAGCAGCTTTTCGACTAGGCCACACATTCAGTACTTC. The rearrangement uses TRBV11-2 and TRBJ2-4; D is perhaps TRBD2 (6 bases). Germline values: CDR1 SGHAT, CDR2 FQNNGV. CDR3 length: 14 residues. V was trimmed by 3 bases and J by 8 bases, leaving 14 bases between them. Together with reference TRBV11-2 and TRBJ2-4, the CDR3 gives the full variable domain: EAGVAQSPRYKIIEKRQSVAFWCNPISGHATLYWYQQILGQGPKLLIQFQNNGVVDDSQLPKDRFSAERLKGVDSTLKIQPAKLEDSAVYLCASSFSTRPHIQYFGAGTRLSVL.

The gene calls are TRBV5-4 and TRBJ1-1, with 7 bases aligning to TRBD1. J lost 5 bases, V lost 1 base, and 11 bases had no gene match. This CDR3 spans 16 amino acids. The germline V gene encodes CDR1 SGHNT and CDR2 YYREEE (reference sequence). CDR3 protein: CASSLTGAGGKTEAFF. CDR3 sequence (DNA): TGTGCCAGCAGCTTGACAGGGGCGGGGGGGAAGACTGAAGCTTTCTTT.

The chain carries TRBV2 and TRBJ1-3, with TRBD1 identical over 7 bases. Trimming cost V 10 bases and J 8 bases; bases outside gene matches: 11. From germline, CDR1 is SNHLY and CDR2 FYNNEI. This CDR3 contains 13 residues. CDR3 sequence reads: CATAAGGMDTIYF. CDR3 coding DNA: TGTGCCACCGCGGCAGGGGGAATGGACACCATATATTTT. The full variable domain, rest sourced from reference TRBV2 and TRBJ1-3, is EPEVTQTPSHQVTQMGQEVILRCVPISNHLYFYWYRQILGQKVEFLVSFYNNEISEKSEIFDDQFSVERPDGSNFTLKIRSTKLEDSAMYFCATAAGGMDTIYFGEGSWLTVV.

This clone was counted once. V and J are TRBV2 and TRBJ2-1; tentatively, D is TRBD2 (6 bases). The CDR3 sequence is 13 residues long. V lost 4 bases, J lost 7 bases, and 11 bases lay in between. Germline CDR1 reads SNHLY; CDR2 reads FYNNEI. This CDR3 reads CASSGLVRNEQFF. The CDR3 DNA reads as TGTGCCAGCAGTGGACTAGTGAGGAATGAGCAGTTCTTC.

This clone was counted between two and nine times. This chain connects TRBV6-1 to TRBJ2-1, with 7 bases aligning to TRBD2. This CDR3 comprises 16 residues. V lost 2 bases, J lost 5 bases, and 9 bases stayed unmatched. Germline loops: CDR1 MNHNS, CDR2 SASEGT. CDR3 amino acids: CASSERGVALHNEQFF. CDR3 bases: TGTGCCAGCAGTGAACGGGGGGTAGCCCTTCACAATGAGCAGTTCTTC.

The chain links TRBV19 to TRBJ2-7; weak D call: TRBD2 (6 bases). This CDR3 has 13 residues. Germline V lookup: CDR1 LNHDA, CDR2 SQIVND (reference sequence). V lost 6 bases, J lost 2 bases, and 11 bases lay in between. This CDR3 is CASSAGTPYEQYF. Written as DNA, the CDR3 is TGTGCCAGTAGCGCCGGGACTCCCTACGAGCAGTACTTC.